The source of this T cell receptor beta chain is a study of regulatory T cells in long-lasting Graves disease. On the study more broadly: With positive TSH receptor antibodies and over 5 years of antithyroid drugs, Graves' disease was considered persistent. Regarding the study as a whole: Newly diagnosed Graves' patients had higher TCR diversity than persistent ones.

This clonotype came up many times. Its cognate antigen is unknown. Researchers made TCR beta libraries by using iRepertoire HTBI primers and running Arm-PCR on CDR3 regions. TCRdb passed the multiplex PCR reads through MiXCR, listing each CDR3 protein once. This table holds almost 350,000 distinct CDR3 sequences, about 18% found once. This sample's time point: persistent/refractory GD, antithyroid drugs over 5 years with positive TRAb. Construction of the TCR library relied on RNA isolated from PBMCs. The sequencing used peripheral blood mononuclear cells (PBMCs), collected when the disease was refractory, from a patient treated with antithyroid drugs. This receptor was taken from a female donor with Graves disease.

CDR3: CASSYFEETQYF. The CDR3 bases are TGTGCCAGCAGTTACTTTGAAGAGACCCAGTACTTC. J is TRBJ2-5 and V is TRBV6-5; D is undetermined. There are 12 residues in the CDR3. Germline CDR1 reads MNHEY; CDR2 reads SVGAGI. The ends were cut back, 1 base at V and 3 bases at J, with 3 bases in the middle.